Listed here is a single TCR beta chain. Its matching antigen is unknown. The data originate from a study of graft-versus-host responses after intestinal transplantation. Study background: Transplants given to recipients were multivisceral, liver-intestinal, or isolated intestinal. General study results and limits: The highest levels of circulating GvH clones went along with early declines in HvG clones after transplant. Allografts of one patient group, those with graft-donor T cell macrochimerism, had high graft-versus-host to host-versus-graft clonal ratios.

The V segment lost 6 bases and the J segment 4 bases; nucleotides outside the gene matches: 4. The CDR3 is made up of 14 amino acids. The germline gives CDR1 MNHEY, CDR2 SMNVEV (reference sequence). Generated by immunoSEQ multiplex PCR, the TCRdb table keeps only in-frame clones and is missing some. Of under 150,000 clones in the sample, approximately 90% are singletons; the top ten hold over 0.15%. The V call is TRBV27, the J call TRBJ1-1; 11 bases are a match to TRBD1. Sequencing was performed on unstimulated CD4+ T cells sorted from spleen or lymph node cells, taken before intestinal transplant. The receptor's source is a human donor who received an intestinal transplant. CDR3 sequence (DNA): TGTGCCAGCAGGGACAGGGGGCGGGGCACTGAAGCTTTCTTT. Residues: CASRDRGRGTEAFF.